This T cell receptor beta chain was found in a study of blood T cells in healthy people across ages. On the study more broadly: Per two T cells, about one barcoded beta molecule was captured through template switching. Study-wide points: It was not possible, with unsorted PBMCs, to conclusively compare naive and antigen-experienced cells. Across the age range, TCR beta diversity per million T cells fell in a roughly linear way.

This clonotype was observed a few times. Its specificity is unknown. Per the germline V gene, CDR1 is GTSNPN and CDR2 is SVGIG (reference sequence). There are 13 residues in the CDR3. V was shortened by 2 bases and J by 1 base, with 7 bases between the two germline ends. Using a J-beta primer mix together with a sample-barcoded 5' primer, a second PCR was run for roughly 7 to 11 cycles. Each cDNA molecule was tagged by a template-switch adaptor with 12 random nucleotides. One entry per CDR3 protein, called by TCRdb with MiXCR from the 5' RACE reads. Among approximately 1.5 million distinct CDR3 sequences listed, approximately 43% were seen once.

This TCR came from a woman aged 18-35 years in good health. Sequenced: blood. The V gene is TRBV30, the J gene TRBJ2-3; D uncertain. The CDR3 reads CAWSLGRTDTQYF. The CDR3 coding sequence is TGTGCCTGGAGTTTAGGGCGCACAGATACGCAGTATTTT. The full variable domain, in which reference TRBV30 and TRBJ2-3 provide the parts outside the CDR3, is SQTIHQWPATLVQPVGSPLSLECTVEGTSNPNLYWYRQAAGRGLQLLFYSVGIGQISSEVPQNLSASRPQDRQFILSSKKLLLSDSGFYLCAWSLGRTDTQYFGPGTRLTVL.